Following are 6 T cell receptor beta chains from one sample sequenced in a study of CD8 T cells in ankylosing spondylitis. Each CDR3 protein is one row after TCRdb ran MiXCR on the 5' RACE reads. The sample lists roughly 440,000 distinct CDR3 sequences, 17% occurring once. Broader study findings: Typical of ankylosing spondylitis blood, it appeared, was a TCR beta motif of roughly eight highly homologous variants.

These receptors are not linked to any known antigen. Sequenced sample: blood, either unsorted or a sorted T cell fraction (not recorded which). The origin of the receptors is a male donor with ankylosing spondylitis.

Many counts were recorded for this clonotype. The chain combines TRBV12-3 or TRBV12-4 with TRBJ1-6, with a tentative D call TRBD1 (5 bases). This CDR3 has 14 amino acids. The V and J ends lost 6 bases and 7 bases respectively, with 13 bases between them. Here the CDR3 reads CASREGEGNSPLHF. The CDR3 DNA follows: TGTGCCAGCAGGGAAGGAGAGGGGAATTCACCCCTCCACTTT.

This rearrangement joins TRBV6-1 to TRBJ2-1, with 11 bases that match TRBD2. The V segment lost 2 bases and the J segment 0 bases; nucleotides outside the gene matches: 3. Germline V gene sequence: CDR1 MNHNS, CDR2 SASEGT. The CDR3 sequence is 17 residues long. Here the CDR3 reads CASSELAGGRSYNEQFF. DNA of the CDR3: TGTGCCAGCAGTGAACTAGCGGGGGGCCGCTCCTACAATGAGCAGTTCTTC.

This clonotype was counted only a few times. V usage is TRBV5-6 and J usage is TRBJ2-5; D ambiguous. The germline CDR1 and CDR2 sequences are SGHDT and YYEEEE. Trimming left V 0 bases short and J 5 bases short, with 8 bases between. This CDR3 has 13 residues. The CDR3 region has the DNA TGTGCCAGCAGCTTGGTCCTGGAGGAGACCCAGTACTTC. Residues: CASSLVLEETQYF. The whole variable domain, remainder taken from reference TRBV5-6 and TRBJ2-5, is DAGVTQSPTHLIKTRGQQVTLRCSPKSGHDTVSWYQQALGQGPQFIFQYYEEEERQRGNFPDRFSGHQFPNYSSELNVNALLLGDSALYLCASSLVLEETQYFGPGTRLLVL.

This clonotype was detected many times. The chain is built from TRBV12-3 or TRBV12-4 and TRBJ2-2; tentative D call: TRBD1 (6 bases). V shed 2 bases and J shed 6 bases, with 19 bases lying between them. The CDR3 runs to 17 residues. The CDR3 nucleotides read TGTGCCAGCAGTTTAATTTTTGGGACAAGTGGGGCCGGGGAGCTGTTTTTT. It codes for CASSLIFGTSGAGELFF.

The CDR3 sequence: CASSQLVTSTDTQYF. DNA of the CDR3: TGTGCCAGCAGCCAACTAGTGACTAGCACAGATACGCAGTATTTT. The V and J genes are TRBV9 and TRBJ2-3; TRBD2 might be the D (5 bases). The V end was cut by 4 bases, the J end by 0 bases, with 12 bases between. Germline assignment: CDR1 SGDLS and CDR2 YYNGEE. This CDR3 contains 15 residues.

This rearrangement joins TRBV9 to TRBJ2-3, with D tentatively TRBD1 (5 bases). Trimming removed 0 bases from V and 4 bases from J, with 12 bases in between. There are 15 residues in the CDR3. Per germline, CDR1 SGDLS and CDR2 YYNGEE. The CDR3 loop reads CASSVVGVGADTQYF. The CDR3 coding sequence is TGTGCCAGCAGCGTAGTAGGGGTGGGTGCAGATACGCAGTATTTT.